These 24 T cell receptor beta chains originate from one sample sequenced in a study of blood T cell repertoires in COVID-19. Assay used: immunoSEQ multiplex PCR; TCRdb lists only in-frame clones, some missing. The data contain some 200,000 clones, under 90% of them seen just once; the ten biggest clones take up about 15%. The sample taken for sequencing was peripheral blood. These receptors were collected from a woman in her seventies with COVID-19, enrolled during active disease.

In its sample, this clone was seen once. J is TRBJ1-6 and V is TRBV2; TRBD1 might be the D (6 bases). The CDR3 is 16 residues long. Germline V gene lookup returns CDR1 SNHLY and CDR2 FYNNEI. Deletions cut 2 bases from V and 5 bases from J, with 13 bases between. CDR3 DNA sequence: TGTGCCAGCAGTGAACCGGCAGGGGCAAATAATTCACCCCTCCACTTT. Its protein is CASSEPAGANNSPLHF.

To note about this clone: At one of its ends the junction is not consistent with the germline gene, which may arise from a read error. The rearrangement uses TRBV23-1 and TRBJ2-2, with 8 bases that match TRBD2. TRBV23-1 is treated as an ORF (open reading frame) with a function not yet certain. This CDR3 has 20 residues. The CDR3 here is CPSSHDSGAGASPNTGELFF. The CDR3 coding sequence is TGCCCCAGCAGTCACGACTCGGGAGCGGGGGCCTCTCCGAACACCGGGGAGCTGTTTTTT.

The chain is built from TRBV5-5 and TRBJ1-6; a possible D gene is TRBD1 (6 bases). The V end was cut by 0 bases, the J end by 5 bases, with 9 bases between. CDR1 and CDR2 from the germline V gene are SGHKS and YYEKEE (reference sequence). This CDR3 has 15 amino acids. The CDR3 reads CASSLGQVNNSPLHF. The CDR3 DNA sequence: TGTGCCAGCAGCTTGGGACAGGTTAATAATTCACCCCTCCACTTT.

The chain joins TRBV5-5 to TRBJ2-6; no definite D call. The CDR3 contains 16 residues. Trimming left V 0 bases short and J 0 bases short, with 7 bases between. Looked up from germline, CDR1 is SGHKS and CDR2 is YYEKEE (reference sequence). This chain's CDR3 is CASSLELYSGANVLTF. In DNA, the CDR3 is TGTGCCAGCAGCTTGGAGCTGTACTCTGGGGCCAACGTCCTGACTTTC.

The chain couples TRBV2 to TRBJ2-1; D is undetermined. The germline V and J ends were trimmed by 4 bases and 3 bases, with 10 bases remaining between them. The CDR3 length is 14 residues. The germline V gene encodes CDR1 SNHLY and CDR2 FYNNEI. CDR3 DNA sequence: TGTGCCAGCAGTGCAGAAATGGTCTACAATGAGCAGTTCTTC. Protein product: CASSAEMVYNEQFF.

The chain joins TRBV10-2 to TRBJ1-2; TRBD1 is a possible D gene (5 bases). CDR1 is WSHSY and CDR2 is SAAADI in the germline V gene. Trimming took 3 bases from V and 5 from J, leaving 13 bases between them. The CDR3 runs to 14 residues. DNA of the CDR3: TGCGCCAGCAGTGAACAGATCGGGGGTTATGGCTACACCTTC. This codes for CASSEQIGGYGYTF.

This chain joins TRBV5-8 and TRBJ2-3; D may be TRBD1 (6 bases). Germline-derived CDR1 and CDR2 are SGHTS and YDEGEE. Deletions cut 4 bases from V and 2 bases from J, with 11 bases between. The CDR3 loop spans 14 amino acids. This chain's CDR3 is CASSLRTVTDTQYF. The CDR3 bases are TGTGCCAGCAGCCTGAGGACAGTCACAGATACGCAGTATTTT. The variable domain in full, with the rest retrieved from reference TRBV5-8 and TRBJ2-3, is EAGVTQSPTHLIKTRGQQATLRCSPISGHTSVYWYQQALGLGLQFLLWYDEGEERNRGNFPPRFSGRQFPNYSSELNVNALELEDSALYLCASSLRTVTDTQYFGPGTRLTVL.

This CDR3 reads CASSVNAGVWQETQYF. The CDR3 bases are TGTGCCAGCAGCGTAAATGCGGGGGTATGGCAAGAGACCCAGTACTTC. This sequence joins TRBV9 and TRBJ2-5; 7 bases are a match to TRBD2. The CDR3 spans 16 residues. The germline V gene has CDR1 SGDLS and CDR2 YYNGEE. The V gene end was trimmed by 1 base and the J gene end by 2 bases; junction bases not matched to a gene: 8.

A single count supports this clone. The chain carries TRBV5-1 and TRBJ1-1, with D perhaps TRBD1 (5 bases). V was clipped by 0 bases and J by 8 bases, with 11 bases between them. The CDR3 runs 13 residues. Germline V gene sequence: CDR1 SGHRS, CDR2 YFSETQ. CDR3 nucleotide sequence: TGCGCCAGCAGCTTGGTAGGGAGGGGAGAAGCTTTCTTT. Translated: CASSLVGRGEAFF.

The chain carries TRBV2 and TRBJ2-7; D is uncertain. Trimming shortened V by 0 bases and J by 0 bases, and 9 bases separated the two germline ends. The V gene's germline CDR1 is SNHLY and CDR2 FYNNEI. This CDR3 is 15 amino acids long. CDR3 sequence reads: CASSEARPSSYEQYF. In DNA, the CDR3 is TGTGCCAGCAGTGAAGCGCGTCCAAGCTCCTACGAGCAGTACTTC. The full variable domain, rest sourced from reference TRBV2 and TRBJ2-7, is EPEVTQTPSHQVTQMGQEVILRCVPISNHLYFYWYRQILGQKVEFLVSFYNNEISEKSEIFDDQFSVERPDGSNFTLKIRSTKLEDSAMYFCASSEARPSSYEQYFGPGTRLTVT.

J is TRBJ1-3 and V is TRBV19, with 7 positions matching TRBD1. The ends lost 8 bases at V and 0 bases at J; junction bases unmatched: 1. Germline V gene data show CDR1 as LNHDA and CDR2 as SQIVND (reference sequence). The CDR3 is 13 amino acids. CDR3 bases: TGTGCCAGTGGGACAGCCTCTGGAAACACCATATATTTT. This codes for CASGTASGNTIYF. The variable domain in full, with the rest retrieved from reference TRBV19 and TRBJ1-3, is DGGITQSPKYLFRKEGQNVTLSCEQNLNHDAMYWYRQDPGQGLRLIYYSQIVNDFQKGDIAEGYSVSREKKESFPLTVTSAQKNPTAFYLCASGTASGNTIYFGEGSWLTVV.

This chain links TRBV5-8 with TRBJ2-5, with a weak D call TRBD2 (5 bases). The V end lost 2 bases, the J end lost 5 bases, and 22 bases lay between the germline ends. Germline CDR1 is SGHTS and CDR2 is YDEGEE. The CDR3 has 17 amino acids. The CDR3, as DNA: TGTGCCAGCAGCTTTTTTACCGGGATCCCGAAAGGGGAGACCCAGTACTTC. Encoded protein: CASSFFTGIPKGETQYF. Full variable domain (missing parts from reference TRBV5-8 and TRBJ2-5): EAGVTQSPTHLIKTRGQQATLRCSPISGHTSVYWYQQALGLGLQFLLWYDEGEERNRGNFPPRFSGRQFPNYSSELNVNALELEDSALYLCASSFFTGIPKGETQYFGPGTRLLVL.

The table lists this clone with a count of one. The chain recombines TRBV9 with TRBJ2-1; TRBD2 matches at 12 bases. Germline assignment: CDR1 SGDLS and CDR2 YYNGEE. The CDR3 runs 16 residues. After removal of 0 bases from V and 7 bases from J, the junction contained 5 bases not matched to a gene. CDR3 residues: CASSVGPSGGANEQFF. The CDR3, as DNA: TGTGCCAGCAGCGTAGGACCTAGCGGGGGGGCAAATGAGCAGTTCTTC.

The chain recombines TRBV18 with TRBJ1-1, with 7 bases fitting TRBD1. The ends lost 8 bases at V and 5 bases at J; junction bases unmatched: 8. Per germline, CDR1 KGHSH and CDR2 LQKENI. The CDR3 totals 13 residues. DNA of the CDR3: TGTGCCAGCCTAGGGGGCAGGGAGACTGAAGCTTTCTTT. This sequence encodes CASLGGRETEAFF.

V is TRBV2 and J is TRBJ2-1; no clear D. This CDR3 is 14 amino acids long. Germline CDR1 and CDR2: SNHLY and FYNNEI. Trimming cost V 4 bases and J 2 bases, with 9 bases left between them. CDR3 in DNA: TGTGCCAGCAGTGTCGTCCCCGCCTACAATGAGCAGTTCTTC. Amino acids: CASSVVPAYNEQFF. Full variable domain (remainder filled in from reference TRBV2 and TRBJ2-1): EPEVTQTPSHQVTQMGQEVILRCVPISNHLYFYWYRQILGQKVEFLVSFYNNEISEKSEIFDDQFSVERPDGSNFTLKIRSTKLEDSAMYFCASSVVPAYNEQFFGPGTRLTVL.

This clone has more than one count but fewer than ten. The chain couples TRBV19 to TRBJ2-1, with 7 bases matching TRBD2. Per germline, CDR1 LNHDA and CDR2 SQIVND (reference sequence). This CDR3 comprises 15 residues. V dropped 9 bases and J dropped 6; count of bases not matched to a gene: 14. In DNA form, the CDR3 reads TGTGCCAGCAGTTTGACTGGGAGGGGCCTCAATGAGCAGTTCTTC. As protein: CASSLTGRGLNEQFF.

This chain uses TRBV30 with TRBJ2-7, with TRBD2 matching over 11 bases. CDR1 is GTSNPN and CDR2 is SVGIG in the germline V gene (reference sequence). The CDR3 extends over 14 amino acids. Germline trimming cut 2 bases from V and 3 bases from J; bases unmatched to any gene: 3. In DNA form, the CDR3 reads TGTGCCTGGAGTCGAACTAGCGGGAGCTACGAGCAGTACTTC. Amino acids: CAWSRTSGSYEQYF.

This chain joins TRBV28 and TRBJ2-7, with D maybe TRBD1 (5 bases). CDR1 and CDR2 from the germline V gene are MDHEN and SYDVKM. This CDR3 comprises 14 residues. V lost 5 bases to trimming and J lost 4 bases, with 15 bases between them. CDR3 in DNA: TGTGCCAGCAGTCTCCGAATGGGGCGATACGAGCAGTACGTC. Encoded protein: CASSLRMGRYEQYV.

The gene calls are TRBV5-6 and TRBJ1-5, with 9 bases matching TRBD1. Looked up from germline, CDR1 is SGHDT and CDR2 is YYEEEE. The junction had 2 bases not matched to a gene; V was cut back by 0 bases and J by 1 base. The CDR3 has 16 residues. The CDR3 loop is CASSLGGQGSNQPQHF. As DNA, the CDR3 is TGTGCCAGCAGCTTGGGCGGACAGGGGAGCAATCAGCCCCAGCATTTT.

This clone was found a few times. The CDR3 reads CASSLKPGREGKLFF. The CDR3 DNA reads TGTGCCAGCAGCTTAAAACCGGGGAGGGAAGGAAAACTGTTTTTT. This sequence joins TRBV7-8 and TRBJ1-4; no reliable D call. Between the trimmed V and J ends, which lost 2 bases and 10 bases, there was a span of 17 bases. The germline gives CDR1 SGHVS, CDR2 FQNEAQ. The CDR3 extends over 15 amino acids.

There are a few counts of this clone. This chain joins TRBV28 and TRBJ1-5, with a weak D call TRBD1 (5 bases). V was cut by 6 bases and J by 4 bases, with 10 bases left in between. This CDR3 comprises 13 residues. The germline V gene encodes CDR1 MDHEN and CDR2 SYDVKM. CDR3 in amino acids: CASRTDRNQPQHF. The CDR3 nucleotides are TGTGCCAGCAGAACCGACAGAAATCAGCCCCAGCATTTT.

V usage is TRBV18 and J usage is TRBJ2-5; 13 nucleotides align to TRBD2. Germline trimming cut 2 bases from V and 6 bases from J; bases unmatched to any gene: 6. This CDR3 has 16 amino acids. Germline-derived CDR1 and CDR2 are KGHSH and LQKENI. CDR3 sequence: CASSPVTSGGTKTQYF. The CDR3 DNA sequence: TGTGCCAGCTCACCAGTGACTAGCGGGGGGACGAAGACCCAGTACTTC. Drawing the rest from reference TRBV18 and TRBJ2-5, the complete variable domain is NAGVMQNPRHLVRRRGQEARLRCSPMKGHSHVYWYRQLPEEGLKFMVYLQKENIIDESGMPKERFSAEFPKEGPSILRIQQVVRGDSAAYFCASSPVTSGGTKTQYFGPGTRLLVL.

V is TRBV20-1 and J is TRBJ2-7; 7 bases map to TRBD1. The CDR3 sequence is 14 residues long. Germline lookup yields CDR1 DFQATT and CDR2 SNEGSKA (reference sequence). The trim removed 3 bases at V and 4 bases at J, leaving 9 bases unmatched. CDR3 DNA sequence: TGCAGTGCTAGTTCTAGGGGGCCTAGATACGAGCAGTACTTC. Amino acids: CSASSRGPRYEQYF.

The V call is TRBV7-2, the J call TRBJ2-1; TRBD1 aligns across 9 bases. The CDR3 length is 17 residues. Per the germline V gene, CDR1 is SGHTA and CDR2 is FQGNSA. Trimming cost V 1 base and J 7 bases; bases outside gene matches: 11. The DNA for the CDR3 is TGTGCCAGCAGCTTAGGGGCGTGGGACAGGGTAGCGAATGAGCAGTTCTTC. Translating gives CASSLGAWDRVANEQFF.